These 28 T cell receptor beta chains were all obtained from the same sample, sequenced in a study of OX40 agonist ivuxolimab in advanced cancers. Assay used: immunoSEQ multiplex PCR; TCRdb lists only in-frame clones, some missing. The repertoire holds approximately 80,000 clones, with roughly 94% as singletons. Sequenced here: CD4+ or CD8+ T cells sorted from blood, sampled in a trial of the OX40 agonist ivuxolimab. These receptors were obtained from an adult with an advanced solid tumor such as melanoma, head and neck, liver or kidney cancer.

J is TRBJ1-3 and V is TRBV29-1; 10 nucleotides align to TRBD1. Germline CDR1 reads SQVTM; CDR2 reads ANQGSEA. V was pared by 1 base and J by 7 bases, with 4 bases of the junction left unmatched. CDR3 length: 14 amino acids. The CDR3 region has the DNA TGCAGCGTTGAAGTCGGGACAGGGGATAACACCATATATTTT. Amino acids: CSVEVGTGDNTIYF.

This clone has more than one count but fewer than ten. The V gene is TRBV11-2, the J gene TRBJ2-7; D unresolved. The V end was cut by 7 bases, the J end by 0 bases, with 10 bases between. The CDR3 contains 13 residues. From germline, CDR1 is SGHAT and CDR2 FQNNGV. CDR3 region: CASIDPSSYEQYF. The DNA for the CDR3 is TGTGCCAGCATCGATCCCTCCTCCTACGAGCAGTACTTC.

A remark on this clone: The same CDR3 arises from other DNA sequences in this sample as well. CDR3: CASSSRDRRSGTEAFF. CDR3 nucleotide sequence: TGTGCCAGCAGCTCCCGGGACAGGAGATCGGGCACTGAAGCTTTCTTT. This sequence joins TRBV7-9 and TRBJ1-1; 8 positions agree with TRBD1. There are 16 residues in the CDR3. CDR1 is SEHNR and CDR2 is FQNEAQ in the germline V gene (reference sequence). With V trimmed by 4 bases and J by 4 bases, 11 bases remained unmatched. Drawing the rest from reference TRBV7-9 and TRBJ1-1, the complete variable domain is DTGVSQNPRHKITKRGQNVTFRCDPISEHNRLYWYRQTLGQGPEFLTYFQNEAQLEKSRLLSDRFSAERPKGSFSTLEIQRTEQGDSAMYLCASSSRDRRSGTEAFFGQGTRLTVV.

The chain has TRBV7-3 and TRBJ2-3, with 7 bases aligning to TRBD2. The CDR3 is 15 residues long. V lost 1 base and J lost 4; bases outside the gene matches: 5. Germline CDR1 is SGHTA and CDR2 is FQGTGA. The chain's CDR3 is CASSLNAGVPDTQYF. The CDR3 coding sequence is TGTGCCAGCAGCTTAAACGCGGGGGTCCCAGATACGCAGTATTTT.

The rearrangement joins TRBV9 to TRBJ2-5, with 7 bases lining up with TRBD2. The CDR3 runs to 14 residues. After removal of 0 bases from V and 3 bases from J, the junction contained 2 bases not matched to a gene. Germline V gene lookup returns CDR1 SGDLS and CDR2 YYNGEE. CDR3 bases: TGTGCCAGCAGCGTAGGCGGGGGTAAAGAGACCCAGTACTTC. Translation gives CASSVGGGKETQYF.

V is TRBV6-4 and J is TRBJ2-7, with D possibly TRBD1 on 5 matching bases. Per germline, CDR1 MRHNA and CDR2 SNTAGT. This CDR3 is built from 11 residues. V lost 6 bases and J lost 3, with 6 bases in between. The CDR3 DNA reads as TGTGCCAGCAGGGGGCTCTACGAGCAGTACTTC. Translated: CASRGLYEQYF.

Only one count was recorded for this clone. The rearrangement uses TRBV19 and TRBJ1-2; perhaps TRBD1 as D (5 bases). This CDR3 has 13 residues. CDR1 is LNHDA and CDR2 is SQIVND in the germline V gene (reference sequence). Trimming cost V 3 bases and J 4 bases, with 9 bases left between them. This chain's CDR3 is CASSMRQGYGYTF. CDR3 DNA: TGTGCCAGTAGTATGCGTCAGGGCTATGGCTACACCTTC.

The rearrangement uses TRBV19 and TRBJ1-5, with TRBD1 matching over 10 bases. The CDR3 has 15 amino acids. Germline V CDR1 and CDR2: LNHDA, SQIVND (reference sequence). Trimming took 1 base from V and 5 from J; bases not matched to a gene: 2. The CDR3 sequence: CASSIGQGADQPQHF. Here the CDR3 DNA reads TGTGCCAGTAGTATAGGACAGGGGGCGGATCAGCCCCAGCATTTT.

The chain combines TRBV5-4 with TRBJ2-3; D remains ambiguous. The CDR3 has 12 residues. Germline CDR1 and CDR2: SGHNT and YYREEE (reference sequence). V was trimmed by 4 bases and J by 2 bases, leaving 5 bases between them. CDR3 residues: CASSHTTDTQYF. CDR3 DNA sequence: TGTGCCAGCAGCCACACCACAGATACGCAGTATTTT. Combining the CDR3 with reference TRBV5-4 and TRBJ2-3 gives the whole variable domain ETGVTQSPTHLIKTRGQQVTLRCSSQSGHNTVSWYQQALGQGPQFIFQYYREEENGRGNFPPRFSGLQFPNYSSELNVNALELDDSALYLCASSHTTDTQYFGPGTRLTVL.

This clone was counted at least ten times. The rearrangement uses TRBV28 and TRBJ1-1; TRBD1 matches at 7 bases. V shed 5 bases, J shed 4 bases, and the junction held 10 bases outside the gene matches. Germline V gives CDR1 MDHEN, CDR2 SYDVKM. The CDR3 runs to 15 residues. CDR3 loop: CASSDTGTAITEAFF. CDR3 coding DNA: TGTGCCAGCAGTGATACCGGGACAGCTATCACTGAAGCTTTCTTT. Supplemented by reference TRBV28 and TRBJ1-1, the full variable domain reads DVKVTQSSRYLVKRTGEKVFLECVQDMDHENMFWYRQDPGLGLRLIYFSYDVKMKEKGDIPEGYSVSREKKERFSLILESASTNQTSMYLCASSDTGTAITEAFFGQGTRLTVV.

This chain uses TRBV9 with TRBJ2-3, with no clear D. Per the germline V gene, CDR1 is SGDLS and CDR2 is YYNGEE. V shed 0 bases and J shed 2 bases, with 7 bases lying between them. This CDR3 has 14 residues. The CDR3 protein is CASSVVADTDTQYF. CDR3 coding DNA: TGTGCCAGCAGCGTAGTGGCAGACACAGATACGCAGTATTTT.

This chain connects TRBV7-9 to TRBJ1-2; TRBD1 matches at 8 bases. The junction had 11 bases not matched to a gene; V was cut back by 6 bases and J by 8 bases. CDR1 SEHNR and CDR2 FQNEAQ come from the germline V gene (reference sequence). This CDR3 has 14 residues. CDR3 nucleotide sequence: TGTGCCAGCAGTGTGACAGGGGATAACCGGGGCTACACCTTC. Protein sequence: CASSVTGDNRGYTF.

The V call is TRBV19, the J call TRBJ1-1, with no clear D. V was pared by 3 bases and J by 5 bases, with 4 bases between. The CDR3 has 11 residues. CDR1 is LNHDA, CDR2 SQIVND, per germline (reference sequence). The CDR3 nucleotides read TGTGCCAGTAGTATCACAACTGAAGCTTTCTTT. This translates into CASSITTEAFF. The full variable domain, its missing parts supplied by reference TRBV19 and TRBJ1-1, is DGGITQSPKYLFRKEGQNVTLSCEQNLNHDAMYWYRQDPGQGLRLIYYSQIVNDFQKGDIAEGYSVSREKKESFPLTVTSAQKNPTAFYLCASSITTEAFFGQGTRLTVV.

The V call is TRBV5-6, the J call TRBJ2-7; D is unresolved. Germline lookup yields CDR1 SGHDT and CDR2 YYEEEE. The CDR3 has 15 residues. V lost 4 bases and J 3 bases, leaving 17 bases between the germline ends. The CDR3 here is CASSPFRTSYYEQYF. The CDR3 nucleotides read TGTGCCAGCAGCCCCTTCAGGACCTCCTACTACGAGCAGTACTTC.

The chain uses TRBV7-2 and TRBJ2-5, with 15 bases that match TRBD2. Near its end, the DNA agrees better with TRBJ2-7, so the J call may be wrong. The CDR3 is 14 amino acids. Germline V gene lookup returns CDR1 SGHTA and CDR2 FQGNSA. The CDR3 sequence: CASSSGLAGGEQYF. CDR3 nucleotide sequence: TGTGCCAGCAGCTCGGGACTAGCGGGGGGCGAGCAGTACTTC.

V usage is TRBV5-6 and J usage is TRBJ2-7; 12 bases align to TRBD1. Germline lookup yields CDR1 SGHDT and CDR2 YYEEEE. V trimming: 3 bases; J trimming: 5 bases; junction bases outside the gene matches: 3. The CDR3 covers 14 residues. For the CDR3, the DNA is TGTGCCAGCAGCTGGGGGACAGGGGGCCACGAGCAGTACTTC. As protein: CASSWGTGGHEQYF. Full variable domain (outside the CDR3, taken from reference TRBV5-6 and TRBJ2-7): DAGVTQSPTHLIKTRGQQVTLRCSPKSGHDTVSWYQQALGQGPQFIFQYYEEEERQRGNFPDRFSGHQFPNYSSELNVNALLLGDSALYLCASSWGTGGHEQYFGPGTRLTVT.

The chain combines TRBV27 with TRBJ2-3; D gene unclear. Deletions cut 3 bases from V and 7 bases from J, with 11 bases between. Germline CDR1 MNHEY, CDR2 SMNVEV (reference sequence). The CDR3 length is 13 residues. CDR3 nucleotide sequence: TGTGCCAGCAGTTTGGGGATCTCTTATACGCAGTATTTT. As protein: CASSLGISYTQYF.

The rearrangement uses TRBV5-6 and TRBJ2-3; unclear D gene. The germline gives CDR1 SGHDT, CDR2 YYEEEE. The CDR3 is 15 residues long. V was shortened by 0 bases and J by 0 bases, with 8 bases between the two germline ends. CDR3 sequence reads: CASSLAYPSTDTQYF. The CDR3 DNA reads TGTGCCAGCAGCTTGGCATACCCTAGCACAGATACGCAGTATTTT.

This chain joins TRBV30 and TRBJ2-5, with TRBD2 matching over 10 bases. Germline assignment: CDR1 GTSNPN and CDR2 SVGIG (reference sequence). The CDR3 totals 14 residues. The ends lost 4 bases at V and 9 bases at J; junction bases unmatched: 11. The CDR3 coding sequence is TGTGCCTGGAATCCCGAGGCTAGCGGGGGCTCCCAGTACTTC. Protein: CAWNPEASGGSQYF.

The chain has TRBV28 and TRBJ2-7; TRBD1 agrees at 9 bases. In germline, CDR1 is MDHEN, CDR2 SYDVKM. Trimming took 2 bases from V and 4 from J; bases not matched to a gene: 3. There are 14 residues in the CDR3. CDR3 in DNA: TGTGCCAGCAGTTTAATGGGGACAGGGTACGAGCAGTACTTC. This translates into CASSLMGTGYEQYF.

The chain carries TRBV28 and TRBJ1-4, with 7 bases lining up with TRBD1. V lost 3 bases to trimming and J lost 5 bases; unmatched junction nucleotides: 6. Per the germline V gene, CDR1 is MDHEN and CDR2 is SYDVKM. This CDR3 comprises 15 residues. CDR3 nucleotide sequence: TGTGCCAGCAGTTTTGGGGACAGCTTAAATGAAAAACTGTTTTTT. Protein sequence: CASSFGDSLNEKLFF.

The chain couples TRBV2 to TRBJ1-1; a possible D gene is TRBD1 (6 bases). V dropped 2 bases and J dropped 2 bases, with 15 bases sitting between them. CDR3 size: 16 residues. The germline V gene has CDR1 SNHLY and CDR2 FYNNEI. CDR3 bases: TGTGCCAGCAGTGAAATGGGTTGGGACATCAACACTGAAGCTTTCTTT. Protein product: CASSEMGWDINTEAFF.

The genes are TRBV28 and TRBJ2-3; 9 nucleotides agree with TRBD2. CDR1 and CDR2 (germline): MDHEN, SYDVKM. J gave up 4 bases and V 5 bases, and 16 bases lay outside the gene matches. CDR3 length equals 18 residues. The CDR3 loop reads CASSGPPLVAGAPDTQYF. The CDR3 DNA reads as TGTGCCAGCAGTGGCCCCCCGTTGGTAGCGGGGGCCCCAGATACGCAGTATTTT.

The chain couples TRBV7-8 to TRBJ1-2; possible D gene TRBD1, 6 bases. Germline V lookup: CDR1 SGHVS, CDR2 FQNEAQ. V dropped 0 bases and J dropped 8 bases, with 16 bases sitting between them. The CDR3 length is 15 residues. The CDR3 DNA follows: TGTGCCAGCAGCTTAGCGGGGACACCTCTCCAGGGCTACACCTTC. Its protein is CASSLAGTPLQGYTF. Full variable domain (outside the CDR3, taken from reference TRBV7-8 and TRBJ1-2): GAGVSQSPRYKVAKRGQDVALRCDPISGHVSLFWYQQALGQGPEFLTYFQNEAQLDKSGLPSDRFFAERPEGSVSTLKIQRTQQEDSAVYLCASSLAGTPLQGYTFGSGTRLTVV.

The chain combines TRBV25-1 with TRBJ2-1; D possibly uses TRBD1 or TRBD2 (6 bases each). The CDR3 sequence is 15 residues long. V was pared by 1 base and J by 5 bases, with 12 bases between. Germline assignment: CDR1 MGHDK and CDR2 SYGVNS. The CDR3 sequence is CASSEWGAEHNEQFF. DNA for the CDR3: TGTGCCAGCAGTGAATGGGGGGCGGAGCACAATGAGCAGTTCTTC. The full variable domain, its missing parts supplied by reference TRBV25-1 and TRBJ2-1, is EADIYQTPRYLVIGTGKKITLECSQTMGHDKMYWYQQDPGMELHLIHYSYGVNSTEKGDLSSESTVSRIRTEHFPLTLESARPSHTSQYLCASSEWGAEHNEQFFGPGTRLTVL.

V usage is TRBV7-9 and J usage is TRBJ2-7; 7 nucleotides line up with TRBD2. The CDR3 has 14 amino acids. Germline V gives CDR1 SEHNR, CDR2 FQNEAQ (reference sequence). V lost 5 bases, J lost 6 bases, and 10 bases stayed unmatched. The CDR3 loop is CASSPGGGTIEQYF. Here the CDR3 DNA reads TGTGCCAGCAGCCCGGGAGGAGGAACGATCGAGCAGTACTTC.

The rearrangement links TRBV6-5 to TRBJ2-7, with D uncertain. Germline assignment: CDR1 MNHEY and CDR2 SVGAGI. Between the trimmed V and J ends, which lost 5 bases and 4 bases, there was a span of 9 bases. The CDR3 runs to 12 residues. DNA of the CDR3: TGTGCCAGCAGTAAAGCTGGTTACGAGCAGTACTTC. It yields the protein CASSKAGYEQYF.

The genes are TRBV11-2 and TRBJ2-1, with TRBD1 as a possible D gene (5 bases). The V gene lost 3 bases and the J gene lost 0 bases, with 9 bases spanning the gap. The germline gives CDR1 SGHAT, CDR2 FQNNGV. The CDR3 totals 15 residues. The CDR3 protein is CASSFGASSYNEQFF. Written as DNA, the CDR3 is TGTGCCAGCAGCTTTGGGGCGAGCTCCTACAATGAGCAGTTCTTC. Drawing the rest from reference TRBV11-2 and TRBJ2-1, the complete variable domain is EAGVAQSPRYKIIEKRQSVAFWCNPISGHATLYWYQQILGQGPKLLIQFQNNGVVDDSQLPKDRFSAERLKGVDSTLKIQPAKLEDSAVYLCASSFGASSYNEQFFGPGTRLTVL.